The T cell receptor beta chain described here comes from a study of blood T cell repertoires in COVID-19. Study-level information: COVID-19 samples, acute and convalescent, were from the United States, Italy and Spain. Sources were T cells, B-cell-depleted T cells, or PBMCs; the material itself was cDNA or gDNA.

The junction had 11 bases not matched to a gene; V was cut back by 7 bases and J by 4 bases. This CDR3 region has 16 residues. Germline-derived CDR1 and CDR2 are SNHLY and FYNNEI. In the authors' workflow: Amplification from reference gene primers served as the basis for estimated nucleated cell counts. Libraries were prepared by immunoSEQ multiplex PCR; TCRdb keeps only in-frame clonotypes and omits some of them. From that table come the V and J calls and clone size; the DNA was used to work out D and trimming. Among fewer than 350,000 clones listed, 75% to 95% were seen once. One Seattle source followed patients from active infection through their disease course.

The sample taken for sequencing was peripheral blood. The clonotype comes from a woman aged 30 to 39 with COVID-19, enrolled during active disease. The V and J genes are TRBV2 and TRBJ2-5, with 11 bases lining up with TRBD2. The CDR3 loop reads CASTTPLTSGTETQYF. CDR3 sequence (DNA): TGTGCCAGCACAACTCCCCTGACTAGCGGGACAGAGACCCAGTACTTC.